The TCR beta chain under discussion was sequenced for a study of blood T cell repertoires in COVID-19. About the study: The study drew acute and convalescent COVID-19 samples from the United States, Italy and Spain. T cells, B-cell-depleted T cells, or PBMCs supplied cDNA or gDNA.

Germline V gene data show CDR1 as SEHNR and CDR2 as FQNEAQ (reference sequence). Deletions cut 3 bases from V and 1 base from J, with 9 bases between. The CDR3 contains 14 residues. The table came from immunoSEQ multiplex PCR; TCRdb's copy has only in-frame clones and leaves some out. The sample lists under 300,000 clones, about 83% seen once, with less than 6.5% in the top ten. This chain links TRBV7-9 with TRBJ1-1; D may be TRBD1 (5 bases). The sequence was obtained from a human donor in a cohort sampled during active COVID-19. Material: peripheral blood. CDR3 amino acids: CASSFGHENTEAFF. CDR3 DNA sequence: TGTGCCAGCAGCTTCGGACATGAGAACACTGAAGCTTTCTTT.